What follows are 31 T cell receptor beta chains derived from one specimen sequenced in a study of blood T cell repertoires in COVID-19. Libraries were prepared by immunoSEQ multiplex PCR; TCRdb keeps only in-frame clonotypes and omits some of them. The table includes under 200,000 clones, 79% detected once. Material for sequencing was PBMCs or T cells enriched from blood (not recorded which). These receptors originate from a woman in her 70s in a cohort exposed to, infected with or recovered from COVID-19 (not recorded which).

The rearrangement joins TRBV2 to TRBJ1-5; 9 bases map to TRBD1. Germline V CDR1 and CDR2: SNHLY, FYNNEI. The CDR3 runs to 15 residues. Trimming removed 1 base from V and 7 bases from J; junction bases left unmatched: 5. The CDR3 here is CASSEGGQGRQPQHF. The CDR3 coding sequence is TGTGCCAGCAGTGAAGGGGGACAGGGAAGGCAGCCCCAGCATTTT.

This clone turned up a few times. The rearrangement links TRBV7-9 to TRBJ2-5; no reliable D call. Between the trimmed V and J ends, which lost 5 bases and 6 bases, there was a span of 16 bases. Germline CDR1 reads SEHNR; CDR2 reads FQNEAQ (reference sequence). This CDR3 contains 14 residues. Here the CDR3 reads CASSPILLVKTQYF. In DNA form, the CDR3 reads TGTGCCAGCAGCCCTATTCTACTTGTGAAGACCCAGTACTTC.

This clone was detected once. V gene TRBV6-5 combines with J gene TRBJ2-7; D is perhaps TRBD2 (5 bases). The CDR3 length is 15 residues. Per the germline V gene, CDR1 is MNHEY and CDR2 is SVGAGI. Trimming pared 7 bases from V and 3 bases from J, leaving 19 bases between. The CDR3 nucleotides are TGTGCCAGCACGACTTCCCACGGCGGGTACTACGAGCAGTACTTC. This codes for CASTTSHGGYYEQYF.

The chain combines TRBV18 with TRBJ2-5; D remains ambiguous. The V end lost 3 bases, the J end lost 2 bases, and 16 bases lay between the germline ends. The CDR3 has 16 residues. Germline CDR1 and CDR2: KGHSH and LQKENI. CDR3 DNA sequence: TGTGCCAGCTCACCGTTTCCTAGTCGAGGACAAGAGACCCAGTACTTC. This sequence encodes CASSPFPSRGQETQYF. Using reference TRBV18 and TRBJ2-5 for the parts outside the CDR3, the full variable domain is NAGVMQNPRHLVRRRGQEARLRCSPMKGHSHVYWYRQLPEEGLKFMVYLQKENIIDESGMPKERFSAEFPKEGPSILRIQQVVRGDSAAYFCASSPFPSRGQETQYFGPGTRLLVL.

This clone turned up a few times. The V and J genes are TRBV5-1 and TRBJ1-2; the match to TRBD1 covers 7 bases. Germline V gene lookup returns CDR1 SGHRS and CDR2 YFSETQ. The CDR3 has 16 residues. V dropped 0 bases and J dropped 4; count of bases not matched to a gene: 9. The CDR3 DNA sequence: TGCGCCAGCAGCTTGGAATTATCGGGACAGATCTATGGCTACACCTTC. Translation: CASSLELSGQIYGYTF.

This clone appeared a single time. The DNA for the CDR3 is TGTGCCAGCAGTGCCGTACCGGAGCCTCCCTACGAGCAGTACTTC. This encodes CASSAVPEPPYEQYF. The rearrangement links TRBV6-2 or TRBV6-3 to TRBJ2-7, with D unresolved. The ends were cut back, 5 bases at V and 2 bases at J, with 16 bases in the middle. This CDR3 comprises 15 residues. Germline V gives CDR1 MNHEY, CDR2 SVGEGT.

V usage is TRBV5-1 and J usage is TRBJ2-5; tentatively, D is TRBD1 (5 bases). Germline CDR1 SGHRS, CDR2 YFSETQ. Deletions cut 2 bases from V and 5 bases from J, with 13 bases between. This CDR3 is built from 14 residues. The CDR3 loop is CASSLGRSGETQYF. CDR3 sequence (DNA): TGCGCCAGCAGCTTAGGCAGGTCAGGGGAGACCCAGTACTTC.

This sequence joins TRBV6-4 and TRBJ1-5; the D gene is possibly TRBD1 (6 bases). V gave up 1 base and J gave up 5 bases, with 9 bases separating them. The CDR3 length is 14 residues. Per germline, CDR1 MRHNA and CDR2 SNTAGT. The CDR3 protein is CASSDYAGDQPQHF. CDR3 sequence (DNA): TGTGCCAGCAGTGACTATGCAGGGGATCAGCCCCAGCATTTT.

Only a few counts were recorded for this clone. Other DNA variants within this sample encode the same CDR3. The chain is built from TRBV7-2 and TRBJ1-1; 11 positions match TRBD1. Losses at the gene ends were 4 bases for V and 1 base for J; bases not matched to a gene: 2. The CDR3 covers 15 residues. CDR1 is SGHTA and CDR2 is FQGNSA in the germline V gene. The CDR3 bases are TGTGCCAGCAGCTGGACAGGGGGCGGGAACACTGAAGCTTTCTTT. It is translated as CASSWTGGGNTEAFF. The full variable domain, rest sourced from reference TRBV7-2 and TRBJ1-1, is GAGVSQSPSNKVTEKGKDVELRCDPISGHTALYWYRQSLGQGLEFLIYFQGNSAPDKSGLPSDRFSAERTGGSVSTLTIQRTQQEDSAVYLCASSWTGGGNTEAFFGQGTRLTVV.

This clone was detected a few times. The rearrangement links TRBV15 to TRBJ1-5, with D tentatively TRBD1 (5 bases). V was pared by 0 bases and J by 7 bases, with 13 bases between. CDR1 is LNHNV and CDR2 is YYDKDF in the germline V gene (reference sequence). This CDR3 comprises 15 residues. The CDR3 bases are TGTGCCACCAGCAGAGATCCGGTCGGGGGACAGCCCCAGCATTTT. Its translation is CATSRDPVGGQPQHF.

V is TRBV9 and J is TRBJ2-1; D gene unclear. V was trimmed by 4 bases and J by 3 bases, leaving 8 bases between them. The V gene's germline CDR1 is SGDLS and CDR2 YYNGEE. This CDR3 has 13 amino acids. The CDR3 loop is CASSRRDYNEQFF. The CDR3 DNA is TGTGCCAGCAGCCGGAGAGACTACAATGAGCAGTTCTTC.

This chain connects TRBV19 to TRBJ2-2; no definite D call. CDR3 length equals 15 residues. Germline CDR1 and CDR2: LNHDA and SQIVND (reference sequence). V was trimmed by 2 bases and J by 6 bases, leaving 13 bases between them. The CDR3 sequence is CASSISESYAGELFF. The CDR3 nucleotides are TGTGCCAGTAGTATATCTGAGTCTTATGCCGGGGAGCTGTTTTTT.

V and J are TRBV10-3 and TRBJ1-2, with 9 bases fitting TRBD1. V was clipped by 0 bases and J by 4 bases; unmatched bases: 3. Germline V CDR1 and CDR2: ENHRY, SYGVKD. This CDR3 is built from 15 residues. The CDR3 loop is CAISESGDRVYGYTF. In nucleotides, the CDR3 is TGTGCCATCAGTGAGTCGGGGGACAGGGTCTATGGCTACACCTTC.

The rearrangement joins TRBV4-3 to TRBJ2-3; 7 nucleotides match TRBD2. The germline gives CDR1 LGHNA, CDR2 YSLEER. The length of the CDR3 is 15 residues. J gave up 11 bases and V 3 bases, and 14 bases lay outside the gene matches. CDR3 sequence: CASSQRGGQLTRQYF. CDR3 bases: TGCGCCAGCAGCCAGCGGGGAGGGCAGTTAACCCGGCAGTATTTT.

The J gene is TRBJ2-5, the V gene TRBV18, with a weak D call TRBD2 (5 bases). Trimming removed 8 bases at V and 5 bases at J, with 27 bases between. From germline, CDR1 is KGHSH and CDR2 LQKENI. This CDR3 spans 17 amino acids. CDR3 bases: TGTGCCAGCACTACCGTCTCGGGAAATACTTTCTTCGAGACCCAGTACTTC. This sequence encodes CASTTVSGNTFFETQYF.

The rearrangement uses TRBV5-1 and TRBJ2-5; D is unresolved. CDR1 and CDR2 from the germline V gene are SGHRS and YFSETQ. The CDR3 loop spans 15 amino acids. Between the trimmed V and J ends, which lost 4 bases and 0 bases, there was a span of 13 bases. CDR3 protein: CASSLRPVYQETQYF. CDR3 bases: TGCGCCAGCAGCCTCAGGCCCGTGTACCAAGAGACCCAGTACTTC.

The rearrangement links TRBV10-3 to TRBJ2-7; tentative D call: TRBD2 (5 bases). V was cut by 6 bases and J by 2 bases, with 11 bases left in between. The germline gives CDR1 ENHRY, CDR2 SYGVKD. The CDR3 totals 13 residues. The CDR3 DNA reads as TGTGCCATCAGCGGAGGCGTAGCCTACGAGCAGTACTTC. Its protein is CAISGGVAYEQYF.

The chain links TRBV12-5 to TRBJ1-5, with TRBD1 identical over 7 bases. V shed 9 bases, J shed 7 bases, and the junction held 15 bases outside the gene matches. There are 15 residues in the CDR3. Per germline, CDR1 LGHNT and CDR2 FRNRAP. The CDR3 here is CASRLEQGLGQPQHF. In nucleotides, the CDR3 is TGTGCTAGCCGGCTGGAACAGGGGTTGGGGCAGCCCCAGCATTTT.

CDR3 DNA sequence: TGTGCCAGCAGCCGACAGGGGAGTCGAGAGACCCAGTACTTC. Protein: CASSRQGSRETQYF. The chain is built from TRBV2 and TRBJ2-5, with 8 bases that match TRBD1. Germline trimming cut 6 bases from V and 4 bases from J; bases unmatched to any gene: 7. CDR3 length: 14 amino acids. In germline, CDR1 is SNHLY, CDR2 FYNNEI.

The chain uses TRBV28 and TRBJ2-2, with 7 positions matching TRBD1. The V gene's germline CDR1 is MDHEN and CDR2 SYDVKM. V gave up 4 bases and J gave up 8 bases; unmatched junction bases: 7. This CDR3 contains 14 residues. CDR3 coding DNA: TGTGCCAGCAGTTCCACAGGGGTGACTGGGGAGCTGTTTTTT. The encoded protein is CASSSTGVTGELFF.

The gene calls are TRBV28 and TRBJ1-2; D is undetermined. The V gene lost 1 base and the J gene lost 5 bases, with 8 bases spanning the gap. The CDR3 is 13 amino acids. CDR1 MDHEN and CDR2 SYDVKM come from the germline V gene. CDR3 sequence: CASSLFQEYGYTF. The CDR3 region has the DNA TGTGCCAGCAGTTTATTCCAGGAATATGGCTACACCTTC.

A remark on this clone: The identical CDR3 is also encoded by other nucleotide sequences in the sample. This sequence joins TRBV28 and TRBJ1-2; TRBD1 matches 9 bases. The CDR3 length is 14 residues. Per the germline V gene, CDR1 is MDHEN and CDR2 is SYDVKM. Unmatched junction bases numbered 2, after V lost 4 bases and J lost 2 bases. The CDR3 nucleotides read TGTGCCAGCAGTTCCGGACAGGGGAACTATGGCTACACCTTC. Encoded protein: CASSSGQGNYGYTF.

The CDR3 DNA sequence: TGTGCCAGCAGCGTATCCTTCGGACAGGGGCAGGGCTACACCTTC. This sequence encodes CASSVSFGQGQGYTF. The rearrangement joins TRBV9 to TRBJ1-2, with TRBD1 matching over 9 bases. The CDR3 extends over 15 amino acids. J lost 8 bases, V lost 1 base, and 9 bases had no gene match. Germline CDR1 and CDR2: SGDLS and YYNGEE.

V and J are TRBV3-1 (or the pseudogene TRBV3-2) and TRBJ1-2; no definite D call. Germline-derived CDR1 and CDR2 are LGHDT and YNNKEL (reference sequence). The CDR3 consists of 12 residues. V shed 0 bases and J shed 8 bases, with 7 bases lying between them. CDR3 region: CASSQDRRGYTF. The CDR3 DNA reads TGTGCCAGCAGCCAAGATAGGCGGGGCTACACCTTC.

The chain is built from TRBV7-3 and TRBJ1-1; TRBD1 aligns across 8 bases. The J segment lost 5 bases and the V segment lost 3 bases, leaving 5 bases of the junction unmatched. Germline V lookup: CDR1 SGHTA, CDR2 FQGTGA. The CDR3 has 14 residues. The CDR3 loop is CASSFSGGETEAFF. The DNA of the CDR3 is TGTGCCAGCAGCTTCTCAGGGGGCGAAACTGAAGCTTTCTTT.

The CDR3 nucleotides read TGTGCCAGCAGCCCAAGTCCCTTCGGGAACAGGGGACCCGATACGCAGTATTTT. It translates to CASSPSPFGNRGPDTQYF. The chain links TRBV3-1 (or the pseudogene TRBV3-2) to TRBJ2-3; TRBD1 aligns across 7 bases. The germline CDR1 and CDR2 sequences are LGHDT and YNNKEL (reference sequence). The CDR3 length is 18 residues. The junction had 19 bases not matched to a gene; V was cut back by 4 bases and J by 6 bases.

The chain combines TRBV6-2 or TRBV6-3 with TRBJ2-7, with 8 bases identical to TRBD1. There are 14 residues in the CDR3. J lost 5 bases, V lost 4 bases, and 7 bases had no gene match. Germline CDR1 is MNHEY and CDR2 is SVGEGT. This CDR3 reads CASSSTTGANEQYF. The CDR3 region has the DNA TGTGCCAGCAGTTCGACGACAGGGGCGAACGAGCAGTACTTC.

V and J are TRBV28 and TRBJ2-5; TRBD1 is a possible D gene (5 bases). CDR1 is MDHEN, CDR2 SYDVKM, per germline. The CDR3 extends over 13 amino acids. V lost 3 bases, J lost 6 bases, and 11 bases lay in between. The CDR3 DNA is TGTGCCAGCAGTTTGGGTGGGGCAAAGACCCAGTACTTC. This gives the protein CASSLGGAKTQYF.

The rearrangement links TRBV5-1 to TRBJ2-6, with a weak D call TRBD2 (7 bases). The CDR3 totals 19 residues. In germline, CDR1 is SGHRS, CDR2 YFSETQ. Trimming took 4 bases from V and 4 from J, leaving 24 bases between them. Here the CDR3 reads CASSPIGQRDPNGANVLTF. For the CDR3, the DNA is TGCGCCAGCAGCCCAATAGGACAGCGGGATCCTAACGGGGCCAACGTCCTGACTTTC.

The gene calls are TRBV5-4 and TRBJ1-1; TRBD1 might be the D (5 bases). Germline CDR1 and CDR2: SGHNT and YYREEE (reference sequence). V was shortened by 7 bases and J by 0 bases, with 13 bases between the two germline ends. The CDR3 extends over 14 amino acids. CDR3 sequence: CASGAGGMNTEAFF. The CDR3 DNA reads TGTGCCAGCGGGGCCGGGGGGATGAACACTGAAGCTTTCTTT.

The genes are TRBV10-3 and TRBJ1-5; no firm D call. Germline CDR1 is ENHRY and CDR2 is SYGVKD. CDR3 length: 14 amino acids. V was pared by 0 bases and J by 5 bases, with 8 bases between. The CDR3 DNA reads as TGTGCCATCAGTGAGTCGAGAGGGTATCAGCCCCAGCATTTT. It encodes CAISESRGYQPQHF.